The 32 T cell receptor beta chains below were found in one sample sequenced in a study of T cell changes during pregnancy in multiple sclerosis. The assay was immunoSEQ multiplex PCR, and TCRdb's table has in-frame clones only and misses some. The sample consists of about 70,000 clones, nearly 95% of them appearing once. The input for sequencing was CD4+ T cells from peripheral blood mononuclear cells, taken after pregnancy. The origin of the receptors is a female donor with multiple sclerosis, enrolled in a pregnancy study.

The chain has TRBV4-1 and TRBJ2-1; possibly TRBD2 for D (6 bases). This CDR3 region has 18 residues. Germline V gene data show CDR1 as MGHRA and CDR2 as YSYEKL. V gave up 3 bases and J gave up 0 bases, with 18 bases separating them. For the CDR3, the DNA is TGCGCCAGCAGCCATTCCCTGGGACTTCCTGGCTCCTACAATGAGCAGTTCTTC. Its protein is CASSHSLGLPGSYNEQFF.

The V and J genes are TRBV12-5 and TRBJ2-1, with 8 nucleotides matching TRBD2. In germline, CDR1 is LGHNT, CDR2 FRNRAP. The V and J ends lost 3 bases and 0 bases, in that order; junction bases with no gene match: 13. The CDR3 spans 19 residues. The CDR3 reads CASGLGLAGIPRSYNEQFF. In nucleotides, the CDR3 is TGTGCTAGTGGTTTAGGGTTAGCGGGAATACCACGCTCCTACAATGAGCAGTTCTTC.

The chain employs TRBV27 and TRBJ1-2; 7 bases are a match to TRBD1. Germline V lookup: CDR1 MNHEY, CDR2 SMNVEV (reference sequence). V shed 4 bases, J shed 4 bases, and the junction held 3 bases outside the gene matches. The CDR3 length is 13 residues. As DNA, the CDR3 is TGTGCCAGCAGTTGGACAGGCAGCTATGGCTACACCTTC. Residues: CASSWTGSYGYTF.

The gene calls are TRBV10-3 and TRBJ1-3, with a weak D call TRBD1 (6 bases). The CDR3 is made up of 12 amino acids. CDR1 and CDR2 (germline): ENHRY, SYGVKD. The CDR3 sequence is CAQGNSGNTIYF. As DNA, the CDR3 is TGTGCTCAGGGGAACTCTGGAAACACCATATATTTT.

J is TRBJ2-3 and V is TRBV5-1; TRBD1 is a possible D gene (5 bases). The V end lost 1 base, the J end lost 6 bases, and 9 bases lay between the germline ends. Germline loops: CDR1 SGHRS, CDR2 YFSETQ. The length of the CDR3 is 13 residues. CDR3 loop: CASSLRAGDTQYF. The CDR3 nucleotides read TGCGCCAGCAGCTTGAGGGCAGGGGATACGCAGTATTTT.

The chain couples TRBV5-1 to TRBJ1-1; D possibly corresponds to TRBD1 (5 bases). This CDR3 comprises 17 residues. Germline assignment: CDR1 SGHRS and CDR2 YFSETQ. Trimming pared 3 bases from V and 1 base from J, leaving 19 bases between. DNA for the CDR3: TGCGCCAGCAGCTGGGGGGACCGACAGAACCCGAACACTGAAGCTTTCTTT. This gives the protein CASSWGDRQNPNTEAFF.

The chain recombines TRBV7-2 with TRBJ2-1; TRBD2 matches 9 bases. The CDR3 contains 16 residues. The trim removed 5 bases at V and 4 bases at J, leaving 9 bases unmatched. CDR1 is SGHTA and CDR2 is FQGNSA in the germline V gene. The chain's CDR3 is CASSPDLAGSYNEQFF. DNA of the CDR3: TGTGCCAGCAGCCCAGATCTAGCGGGAAGTTACAATGAGCAGTTCTTC.

In nucleotides, the CDR3 is TGTGCCAGCCGTAGAGGCGCTGGGACAGATTCTGAAAAACTGTTTTTT. It codes for CASRRGAGTDSEKLFF. The rearrangement joins TRBV18 to TRBJ1-4; 7 nucleotides line up with TRBD1. J gave up 7 bases and V 8 bases, and 16 bases lay outside the gene matches. This CDR3 spans 16 amino acids. Germline CDR1 is KGHSH and CDR2 is LQKENI.

The CDR3 nucleotides read TGTGCCAGCAGCTCAGACAGGCCCACTGAAGCTTTCTTT. Translating it yields CASSSDRPTEAFF. The chain links TRBV7-2 to TRBJ1-1; possible D gene TRBD1, 6 bases. Germline V lookup: CDR1 SGHTA, CDR2 FQGNSA. Trimming removed 4 bases from V and 4 bases from J, with 10 bases in between. The CDR3 totals 13 residues. The variable domain in full, with the rest retrieved from reference TRBV7-2 and TRBJ1-1, is GAGVSQSPSNKVTEKGKDVELRCDPISGHTALYWYRQSLGQGLEFLIYFQGNSAPDKSGLPSDRFSAERTGGSVSTLTIQRTQQEDSAVYLCASSSDRPTEAFFGQGTRLTVV.

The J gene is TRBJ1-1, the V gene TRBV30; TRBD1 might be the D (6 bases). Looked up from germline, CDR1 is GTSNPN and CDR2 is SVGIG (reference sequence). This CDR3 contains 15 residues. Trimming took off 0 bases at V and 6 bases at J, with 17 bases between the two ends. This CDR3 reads CAWSVGQSLGSEAFF. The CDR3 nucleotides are TGTGCCTGGAGTGTTGGACAGAGCCTAGGGTCTGAAGCTTTCTTT.

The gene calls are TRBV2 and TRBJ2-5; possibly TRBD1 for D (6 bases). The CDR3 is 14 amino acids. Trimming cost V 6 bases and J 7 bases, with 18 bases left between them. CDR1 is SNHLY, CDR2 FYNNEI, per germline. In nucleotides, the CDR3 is TGTGCCAGCAGACTCGGACAGTCCGAGGGGACCCAGTACTTC. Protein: CASRLGQSEGTQYF. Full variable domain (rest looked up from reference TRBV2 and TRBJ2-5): EPEVTQTPSHQVTQMGQEVILRCVPISNHLYFYWYRQILGQKVEFLVSFYNNEISEKSEIFDDQFSVERPDGSNFTLKIRSTKLEDSAMYFCASRLGQSEGTQYFGPGTRLLVL.

Written as DNA, the CDR3 is TGTGCCAGCAGAACGGCGAGGGAGGCTCAGCCCCAGCATTTT. It yields the protein CASRTAREAQPQHF. The chain uses TRBV28 and TRBJ1-5; D uncertain. Trimming left V 6 bases short and J 6 bases short, with 15 bases between. The CDR3 runs 14 residues. Germline V gene sequence: CDR1 MDHEN, CDR2 SYDVKM.

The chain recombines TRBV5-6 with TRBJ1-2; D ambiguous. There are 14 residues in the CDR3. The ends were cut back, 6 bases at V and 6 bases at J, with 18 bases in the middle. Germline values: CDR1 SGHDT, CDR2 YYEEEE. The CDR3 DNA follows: TGTGCCAGCAACCCCATGGGGAGGGTCGATGGCTACACCTTC. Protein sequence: CASNPMGRVDGYTF.

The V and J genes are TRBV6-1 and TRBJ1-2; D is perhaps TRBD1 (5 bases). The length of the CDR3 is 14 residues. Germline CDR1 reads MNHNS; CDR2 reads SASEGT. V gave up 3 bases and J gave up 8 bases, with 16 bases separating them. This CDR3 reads CASSDAPGVGGYTF. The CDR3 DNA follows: TGTGCCAGCAGTGATGCCCCGGGGGTTGGGGGCTACACCTTC.

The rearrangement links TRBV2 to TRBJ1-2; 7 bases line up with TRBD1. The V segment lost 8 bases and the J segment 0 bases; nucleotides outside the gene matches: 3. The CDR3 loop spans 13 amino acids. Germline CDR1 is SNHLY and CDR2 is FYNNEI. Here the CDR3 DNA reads TGTGCCAGCCGACAGGGAGCTAACTATGGCTACACCTTC. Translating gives CASRQGANYGYTF.

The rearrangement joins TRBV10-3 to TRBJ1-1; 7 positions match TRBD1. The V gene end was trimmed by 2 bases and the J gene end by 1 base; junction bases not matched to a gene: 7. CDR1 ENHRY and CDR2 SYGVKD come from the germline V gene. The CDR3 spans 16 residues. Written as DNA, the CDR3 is TGTGCCATCAGTGAGAAAAAGACAGGGCCGAACACTGAAGCTTTCTTT. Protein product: CAISEKKTGPNTEAFF.

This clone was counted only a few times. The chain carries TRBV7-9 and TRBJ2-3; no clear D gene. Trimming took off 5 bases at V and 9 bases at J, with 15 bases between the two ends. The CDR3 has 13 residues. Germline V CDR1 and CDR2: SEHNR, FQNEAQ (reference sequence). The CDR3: CASSHAQAMTQYF. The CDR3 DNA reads TGTGCCAGCAGCCACGCCCAGGCAATGACGCAGTATTTT.

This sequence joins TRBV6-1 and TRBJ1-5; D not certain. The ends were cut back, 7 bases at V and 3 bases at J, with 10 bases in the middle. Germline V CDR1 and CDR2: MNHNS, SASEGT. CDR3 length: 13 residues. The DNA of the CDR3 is TGTGCCAGCACGGGAGGGCACAATCAGCCCCAGCATTTT. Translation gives CASTGGHNQPQHF.

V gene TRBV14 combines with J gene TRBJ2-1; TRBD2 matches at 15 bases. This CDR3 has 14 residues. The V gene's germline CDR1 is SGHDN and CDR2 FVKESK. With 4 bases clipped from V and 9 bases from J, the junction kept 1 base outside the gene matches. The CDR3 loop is CASSRTSGRGEQFF. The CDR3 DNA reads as TGTGCCAGCAGCCGGACTAGCGGGAGGGGTGAGCAGTTCTTC.

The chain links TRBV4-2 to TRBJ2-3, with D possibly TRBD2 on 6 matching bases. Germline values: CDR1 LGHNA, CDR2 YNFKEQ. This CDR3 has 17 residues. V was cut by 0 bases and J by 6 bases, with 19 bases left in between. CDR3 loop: CASSQDRSEGNRDTQYF. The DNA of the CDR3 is TGTGCCAGCAGCCAAGATCGCTCGGAGGGGAATAGGGATACGCAGTATTTT.

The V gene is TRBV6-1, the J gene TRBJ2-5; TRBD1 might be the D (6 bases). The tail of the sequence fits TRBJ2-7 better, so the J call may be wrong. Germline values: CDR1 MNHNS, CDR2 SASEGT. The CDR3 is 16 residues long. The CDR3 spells CASSEGTVSSSYEQYF. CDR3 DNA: TGTGCCAGCAGTGAAGGGACAGTTTCCAGCTCCTACGAGCAGTACTTC.

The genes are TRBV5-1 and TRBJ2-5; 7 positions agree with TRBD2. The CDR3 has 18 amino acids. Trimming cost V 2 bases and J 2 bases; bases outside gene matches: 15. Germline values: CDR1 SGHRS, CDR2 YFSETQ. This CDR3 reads CASSFGQAGPLGQETQYF. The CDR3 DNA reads TGCGCCAGCAGCTTTGGTCAAGCGGGGCCCCTCGGGCAAGAGACCCAGTACTTC.

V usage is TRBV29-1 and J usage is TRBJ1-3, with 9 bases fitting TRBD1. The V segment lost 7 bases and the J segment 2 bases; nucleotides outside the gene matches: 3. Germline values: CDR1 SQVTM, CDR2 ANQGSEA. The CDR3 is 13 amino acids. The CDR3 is CSAGTGTGNTIYF. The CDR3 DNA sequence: TGCAGCGCCGGGACAGGGACTGGAAACACCATATATTTT.

The chain's CDR3 is CASRSGRGGYNEQFF. CDR3 DNA sequence: TGTGCCAGCAGAAGCGGGAGAGGGGGCTACAATGAGCAGTTCTTC. V gene TRBV6-1 combines with J gene TRBJ2-1; 8 positions match TRBD2. CDR3 length equals 15 residues. Germline CDR1 MNHNS, CDR2 SASEGT. V shed 6 bases, J shed 3 bases, and the junction held 7 bases outside the gene matches.

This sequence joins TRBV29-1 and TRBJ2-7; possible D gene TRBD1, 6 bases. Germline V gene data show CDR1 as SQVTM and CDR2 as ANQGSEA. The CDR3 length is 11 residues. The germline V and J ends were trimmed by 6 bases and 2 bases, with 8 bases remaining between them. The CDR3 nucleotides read TGCAGCGTGTGGACAGCCTACGAGCAGTACTTC. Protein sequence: CSVWTAYEQYF.

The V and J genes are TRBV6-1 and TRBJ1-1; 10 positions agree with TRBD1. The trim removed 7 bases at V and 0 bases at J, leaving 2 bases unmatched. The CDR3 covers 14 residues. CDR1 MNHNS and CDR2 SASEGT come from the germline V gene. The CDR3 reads CASKGTGVNTEAFF. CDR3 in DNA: TGTGCCAGCAAAGGGACAGGGGTGAACACTGAAGCTTTCTTT.

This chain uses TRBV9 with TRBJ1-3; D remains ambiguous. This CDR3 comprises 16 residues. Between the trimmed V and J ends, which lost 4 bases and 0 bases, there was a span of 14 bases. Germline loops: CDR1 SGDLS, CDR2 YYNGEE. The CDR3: CASSTSGTVSGNTIYF. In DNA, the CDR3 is TGTGCCAGCAGCACCTCGGGAACGGTCTCTGGAAACACCATATATTTT.

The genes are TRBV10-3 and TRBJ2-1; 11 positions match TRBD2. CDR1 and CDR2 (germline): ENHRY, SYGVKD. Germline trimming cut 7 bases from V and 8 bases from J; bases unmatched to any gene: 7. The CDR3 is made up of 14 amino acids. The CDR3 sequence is CAIKGQLAGDEQFF. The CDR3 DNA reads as TGTGCCATCAAGGGCCAACTAGCGGGAGATGAGCAGTTCTTC.

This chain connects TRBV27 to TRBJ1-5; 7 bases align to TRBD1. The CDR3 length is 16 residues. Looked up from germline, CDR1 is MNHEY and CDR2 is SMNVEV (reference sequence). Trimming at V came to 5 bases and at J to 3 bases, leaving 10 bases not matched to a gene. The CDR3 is CASSHLKGAFNQPQHF. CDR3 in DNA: TGTGCCAGCAGTCATCTAAAGGGGGCTTTCAATCAGCCCCAGCATTTT.

CDR3 coding DNA: TGTGCCATCAGTTCTATACAAGAGACCCAGTACTTC. Translation gives CAISSIQETQYF. This chain joins TRBV10-3 and TRBJ2-5; D is unresolved. CDR1 is ENHRY and CDR2 is SYGVKD in the germline V gene. The CDR3 sequence is 12 residues long. V was clipped by 5 bases and J by 2 bases, with 6 bases between them.

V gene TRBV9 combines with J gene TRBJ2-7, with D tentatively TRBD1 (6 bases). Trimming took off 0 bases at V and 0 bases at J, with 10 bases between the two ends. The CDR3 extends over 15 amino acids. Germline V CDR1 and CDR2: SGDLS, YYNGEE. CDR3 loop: CASSVGQDSSYEQYF. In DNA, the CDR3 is TGTGCCAGCAGCGTAGGTCAGGACAGCTCCTACGAGCAGTACTTC.

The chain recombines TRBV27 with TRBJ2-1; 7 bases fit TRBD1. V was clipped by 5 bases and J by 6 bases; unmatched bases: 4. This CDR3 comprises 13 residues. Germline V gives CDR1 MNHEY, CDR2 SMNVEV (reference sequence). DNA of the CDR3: TGTGCCAGCAGTGGGACAGTGAGCAATGAGCAGTTCTTC. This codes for CASSGTVSNEQFF.